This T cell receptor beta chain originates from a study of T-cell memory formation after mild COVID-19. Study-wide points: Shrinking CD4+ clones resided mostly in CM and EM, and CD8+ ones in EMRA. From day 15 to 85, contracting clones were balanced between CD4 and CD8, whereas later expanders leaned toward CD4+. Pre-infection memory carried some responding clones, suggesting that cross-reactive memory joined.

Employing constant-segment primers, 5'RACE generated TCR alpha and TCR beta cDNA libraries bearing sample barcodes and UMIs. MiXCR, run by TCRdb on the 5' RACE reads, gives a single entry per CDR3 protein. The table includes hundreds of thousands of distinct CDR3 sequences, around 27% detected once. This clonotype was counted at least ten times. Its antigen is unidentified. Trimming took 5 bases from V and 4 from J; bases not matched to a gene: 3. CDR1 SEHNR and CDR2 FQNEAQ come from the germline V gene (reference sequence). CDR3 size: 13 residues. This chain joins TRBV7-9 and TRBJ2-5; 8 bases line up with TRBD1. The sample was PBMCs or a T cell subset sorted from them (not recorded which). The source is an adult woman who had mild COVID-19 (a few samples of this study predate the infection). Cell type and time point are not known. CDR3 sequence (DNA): TGTGCCAGCAGCACCAGGGGGCCAGAGACCCAGTACTTC. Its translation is CASSTRGPETQYF.